The 23 T cell receptor beta chains in this list originate from one sample, sequenced in a study of CD8 T cells in Susac syndrome. RNA amounts of about 0.5 to 1 ug underwent reverse transcription with random hexamers. TCRdb analysed the immunoSEQ multiplex PCR reads with MiXCR anew, one entry per CDR3 protein. The repertoire holds roughly 200,000 distinct CDR3 sequences, with under 95% as singletons. The sequenced sample was CD4+ T cells from PBMCs. All receptors come from a human donor with Susac syndrome.

The V and J genes are TRBV7-2 and TRBJ1-1; D remains ambiguous. Germline-derived CDR1 and CDR2 are SGHTA and FQGNSA. CDR3 length: 13 amino acids. Trimming removed 4 bases at V and 5 bases at J, with 11 bases between. The CDR3 region is CASSSIGETEAFF. The CDR3 DNA follows: TGTGCCAGCAGCTCCATAGGTGAAACTGAAGCTTTCTTT.

The chain combines TRBV14 with TRBJ1-2; 12 bases line up with TRBD1. This CDR3 is 16 amino acids long. With 4 bases clipped from V and 4 bases from J, the junction kept 7 bases outside the gene matches. CDR1 is SGHDN and CDR2 is FVKESK in the germline V gene. CDR3 residues: CASSPFGTGGSYGYTF. CDR3 sequence (DNA): TGTGCCAGCAGCCCGTTCGGGACAGGGGGCAGCTATGGCTACACCTTC.

This sequence joins TRBV10-1 and TRBJ1-1; no definite D call. V shed 3 bases and J shed 4 bases, with 12 bases lying between them. This CDR3 has 14 amino acids. Germline-derived CDR1 and CDR2 are WNHNN and SYGVQD (reference sequence). The CDR3 loop is CASSEGPWGTEAFF. The CDR3 coding sequence is TGCGCCAGCAGTGAAGGTCCCTGGGGCACTGAAGCTTTCTTT.

The rearrangement links TRBV5-1 to TRBJ2-4; D call uncertain. Looked up from germline, CDR1 is SGHRS and CDR2 is YFSETQ. The germline V and J ends were trimmed by 4 bases and 7 bases, with 15 bases remaining between them. The CDR3 length is 14 residues. CDR3 protein: CASSPDGSTNIQYF. CDR3 nucleotides: TGCGCCAGCAGCCCAGACGGTAGTACGAACATTCAGTACTTC.

The CDR3 nucleotides read TGTGCCAGCAGCGCCCACTACGAGCAGTACTTC. It codes for CASSAHYEQYF. This sequence joins TRBV9 and TRBJ2-7; D is undetermined. Germline V gene data show CDR1 as SGDLS and CDR2 as YYNGEE. V lost 3 bases and J lost 3, with 4 bases in between. CDR3 length: 11 amino acids.

The sample holds one count of this clonotype. The genes are TRBV5-6 and TRBJ1-5, with unresolved D. Trimming took off 0 bases at V and 2 bases at J, with 9 bases between the two ends. The CDR3 has 15 residues. The germline CDR1 and CDR2 sequences are SGHDT and YYEEEE. The CDR3 spells CASSLGADGNQPQHF. In nucleotides, the CDR3 is TGTGCCAGCAGCTTGGGGGCCGATGGCAATCAGCCCCAGCATTTT.

The chain links TRBV6-1 to TRBJ2-5; no reliable D call. CDR3 length: 13 amino acids. The germline V and J ends were trimmed by 4 bases and 4 bases, with 10 bases remaining between them. Germline V gives CDR1 MNHNS, CDR2 SASEGT. CDR3 sequence reads: CASSGKRGETQYF. As DNA, the CDR3 is TGTGCCAGCAGTGGTAAACGAGGAGAGACCCAGTACTTC.

This clonotype was recorded only once. This chain links TRBV15 with TRBJ1-6; perhaps TRBD1 as D (6 bases). V shed 3 bases and J shed 8 bases, with 23 bases lying between them. CDR3 length: 18 amino acids. Germline CDR1 reads LNHNV; CDR2 reads YYDKDF (reference sequence). The CDR3 region is CATSSQGIWGRNDSPLHF. The CDR3 nucleotides are TGTGCCACCAGCAGCCAAGGAATCTGGGGGCGGAACGATTCACCCCTCCACTTT. The full variable domain, with the rest looked up from reference TRBV15 and TRBJ1-6, is DAMVIQNPRYQVTQFGKPVTLSCSQTLNHNVMYWYQQKSSQAPKLLFHYYDKDFNNEADTPDNFQSRRPNTSFCFLDIRSPGLGDTAMYLCATSSQGIWGRNDSPLHFGNGTRLTVT.

This chain connects TRBV6-1 to TRBJ2-3; D possibly uses TRBD1 or TRBD2 (6 bases each). CDR1 is MNHNS and CDR2 is SASEGT in the germline V gene. Trimming cost V 5 bases and J 6 bases, with 12 bases left between them. The CDR3 is 13 amino acids. CDR3 nucleotide sequence: TGTGCCAGCAGTTTAACAGGGAGGGATACGCAGTATTTT. Encoded protein: CASSLTGRDTQYF.

The gene calls are TRBV5-1 and TRBJ2-2, with TRBD2 identical over 12 bases. CDR1 and CDR2 (germline): SGHRS, YFSETQ. The CDR3 totals 19 residues. The J segment lost 1 base and the V segment lost 1 base, leaving 8 bases of the junction unmatched. Written as DNA, the CDR3 is TGCGCCAGCAGCTTGAGGCCTAGCGGGGGGGCCATGAACACCGGGGAGCTGTTTTTT. Protein: CASSLRPSGGAMNTGELFF.

This chain connects TRBV30 to TRBJ1-5, with D perhaps matching TRBD1 (5 bases). Trimming pared 1 base from V and 6 bases from J, leaving 10 bases between. Germline loops: CDR1 GTSNPN, CDR2 SVGIG (reference sequence). The CDR3 spans 13 residues. The DNA of the CDR3 is TGTGCCTGGAGTGGGCAGGGAGGTCAGCCCCAGCATTTT. As protein: CAWSGQGGQPQHF. Filled out from reference TRBV30 and TRBJ1-5, the complete variable domain reads SQTIHQWPATLVQPVGSPLSLECTVEGTSNPNLYWYRQAAGRGLQLLFYSVGIGQISSEVPQNLSASRPQDRQFILSSKKLLLSDSGFYLCAWSGQGGQPQHFGDGTRLSIL.

The chain links TRBV20-1 to TRBJ1-2, with D tentatively TRBD1 (6 bases). The germline CDR1 and CDR2 sequences are DFQATT and SNEGSKA (reference sequence). Trimming left V 3 bases short and J 2 bases short, with 10 bases between. The CDR3 extends over 13 amino acids. The CDR3 coding sequence is TGCAGTGCTAGGGGACACCTCAACTATGGCTACACCTTC. Its translation: CSARGHLNYGYTF.

V is TRBV7-9 and J is TRBJ1-1; D is unclear. Trimming shortened V by 1 base and J by 1 base, and 7 bases separated the two germline ends. Per germline, CDR1 SEHNR and CDR2 FQNEAQ (reference sequence). CDR3 length: 14 residues. The CDR3 loop is CASSLEHPNTEAFF. DNA of the CDR3: TGTGCCAGCAGCTTAGAACACCCGAACACTGAAGCTTTCTTT. The variable domain in full, with the rest retrieved from reference TRBV7-9 and TRBJ1-1, is DTGVSQNPRHKITKRGQNVTFRCDPISEHNRLYWYRQTLGQGPEFLTYFQNEAQLEKSRLLSDRFSAERPKGSFSTLEIQRTEQGDSAMYLCASSLEHPNTEAFFGQGTRLTVV.

The gene calls are TRBV7-9 and TRBJ2-7; TRBD1 is a possible D gene (5 bases). The CDR3 totals 13 residues. Germline V gene sequence: CDR1 SEHNR, CDR2 FQNEAQ (reference sequence). V was clipped by 5 bases and J by 6 bases, with 14 bases between them. The CDR3 region has the DNA TGTGCCAGCAGCGCTCAAACAGGTAGCGAGCAGTACTTC. It is translated as CASSAQTGSEQYF.

This sequence joins TRBV12-3 or TRBV12-4 and TRBJ2-7; D is undetermined. The CDR3 loop spans 11 amino acids. The V and J ends lost 5 bases and 3 bases respectively, with 5 bases between them. CDR3 nucleotides: TGTGCCAGCAGTAACGACTACGAGCAGTACTTC. Protein product: CASSNDYEQYF.

This chain links TRBV9 with TRBJ2-3; 8 bases align to TRBD1. The V segment lost 2 bases and the J segment 1 base; nucleotides outside the gene matches: 6. Germline lookup yields CDR1 SGDLS and CDR2 YYNGEE. The CDR3 length is 16 residues. This chain's CDR3 is CASSVKGQARTDTQYF. CDR3 bases: TGTGCCAGCAGCGTTAAGGGACAGGCCCGCACAGATACGCAGTATTTT.

The rearrangement joins TRBV2 to TRBJ2-5; 9 nucleotides agree with TRBD1. Losses at the gene ends were 7 bases for V and 7 bases for J; bases not matched to a gene: 4. The CDR3 is 12 residues long. CDR1 and CDR2 from the germline V gene are SNHLY and FYNNEI. CDR3 nucleotides: TGTGCCAGCACCGACAGGGGGAGGACCCAGTACTTC. This gives the protein CASTDRGRTQYF.

This sequence joins TRBV7-2 and TRBJ2-5; 8 bases match TRBD1. V lost 3 bases to trimming and J lost 3 bases; unmatched junction nucleotides: 3. Germline loops: CDR1 SGHTA, CDR2 FQGNSA. The length of the CDR3 is 14 residues. The CDR3 sequence: CASSFNRGKETQYF. CDR3 DNA sequence: TGTGCCAGCAGCTTTAACAGGGGGAAAGAGACCCAGTACTTC.

The chain uses TRBV18 and TRBJ1-6, with 9 bases identical to TRBD1. CDR1 is KGHSH and CDR2 is LQKENI in the germline V gene. After removal of 3 bases from V and 7 bases from J, the junction contained 1 base not matched to a gene. The CDR3 is 14 amino acids. CDR3 protein: CASSPTGGNSPLHF. In DNA, the CDR3 is TGTGCCAGCTCACCTACAGGGGGCAATTCACCCCTCCACTTT.

The chain couples TRBV3-1 to TRBJ1-6; D gene ambiguous. Per germline, CDR1 LGHDT and CDR2 YNNKEL (reference sequence). The CDR3 loop spans 14 amino acids. The germline V and J ends were trimmed by 0 bases and 7 bases, with 7 bases remaining between them. The CDR3 DNA reads TGTGCCAGCAGCCAAGATCCGCAGAATTCACCCCTCCACTTT. Translated: CASSQDPQNSPLHF.

V and J are TRBV7-2 and TRBJ2-5; D not certain. V was pared by 4 bases and J by 4 bases, with 7 bases between. There are 12 residues in the CDR3. The V gene's germline CDR1 is SGHTA and CDR2 FQGNSA. The CDR3 region is CASSSLGETQYF. In DNA, the CDR3 is TGTGCCAGCAGCTCTCTCGGAGAGACCCAGTACTTC.

The V call is TRBV6-5, the J call TRBJ1-6; D possibly corresponds to TRBD1 (5 bases). V shed 2 bases and J shed 9 bases, with 23 bases lying between them. The CDR3 has 18 residues. CDR1 MNHEY and CDR2 SVGAGI come from the germline V gene. CDR3 coding DNA: TGTGCCAGCAGTTACGGAATCGCCGAAGGGGTAGCAAGTTCACCCCTCCACTTT. Its protein is CASSYGIAEGVASSPLHF.

The chain links TRBV6-5 to TRBJ1-1; TRBD1 might be the D (5 bases). Deletions cut 7 bases from V and 1 base from J, with 13 bases between. Germline-derived CDR1 and CDR2 are MNHEY and SVGAGI. There are 14 residues in the CDR3. The CDR3 spells CASTLDSQNTEAFF. As DNA, the CDR3 is TGTGCCAGCACCTTAGACAGCCAGAACACTGAAGCTTTCTTT.